Each of the 7 T cell receptor beta chains below was sequenced from the same sample in a study of post-analysis software for immune sequencing data. Findings of the study overall: TRBV segments more frequent in patients than in controls numbered a few and included TRBV5-6, TRBV5-1 and TRBV20-1.

These TCRs are of unknown antigen specificity. Each TCR beta cDNA library carried unique molecular identifiers. TCRdb reprocessed the PCR reads with MiXCR, giving one entry per CDR3 protein. The data show hundreds of thousands of distinct CDR3 sequences, roughly 29% seen once. What was sequenced was blood. These receptors all stem from a girl aged 10 to 17 with multiple sclerosis.

This sequence joins TRBV14 and TRBJ2-1, with D possibly matching TRBD2 (5 bases). The germline CDR1 and CDR2 sequences are SGHDN and FVKESK. This CDR3 spans 15 amino acids. The ends were cut back, 1 base at V and 7 bases at J, with 14 bases in the middle. CDR3 sequence: CASSQASTGSNEQFF. The CDR3 DNA sequence: TGTGCCAGCAGCCAAGCCTCCACGGGGTCAAATGAGCAGTTCTTC.

A few counts support this clonotype. The chain recombines TRBV12-3 or TRBV12-4 with TRBJ1-2; TRBD1 aligns across 9 bases. The CDR3 loop spans 15 amino acids. V lost 8 bases, J lost 7 bases, and 14 bases stayed unmatched. The CDR3 protein is CASSTGQGRVRGYTF. CDR3 DNA: TGTGCCAGCTCCACCGGACAGGGGAGGGTTCGTGGCTACACCTTC.

This chain links TRBV7-2 with TRBJ2-7; 8 bases map to TRBD2. Germline CDR1 and CDR2: SGHTA and FQGNSA. The CDR3 runs to 13 residues. The V and J ends lost 5 bases and 7 bases, in that order; junction bases with no gene match: 7. The CDR3, as DNA: TGTGCCAGCAGCGCCGGGACTAGTAGTGAGCAGTACTTC. This codes for CASSAGTSSEQYF.

This clonotype was picked up a small number of times. The gene calls are TRBV27 and TRBJ1-2; TRBD1 matches at 7 bases. This CDR3 has 14 amino acids. Germline loops: CDR1 MNHEY, CDR2 SMNVEV (reference sequence). The ends lost 6 bases at V and 4 bases at J; junction bases unmatched: 8. The CDR3 loop reads CASRAQTGPYGYTF. CDR3 bases: TGTGCCAGCAGGGCTCAGACAGGGCCCTATGGCTACACCTTC.

Turning to this clonotype: A read error is possible here, since a much larger clone lies one base away. The chain is built from TRBV20-1 and TRBJ2-1, with D tentatively TRBD1 (6 bases). CDR3 length: 12 amino acids. Germline CDR1 DFQATT, CDR2 SNEGSKA (reference sequence). For the CDR3, the DNA is TGCAGGGCTTTATCAGGGGTCTATGAGCAGTTCTTC. Translation gives CRALSGVYEQFF.

This chain uses TRBV29-1 with TRBJ1-1; possible D gene TRBD1, 6 bases. The CDR3 length is 13 residues. Trimming cost V 6 bases and J 0 bases, with 11 bases left between them. CDR1 and CDR2 (germline): SQVTM, ANQGSEA. This CDR3 is CSVRQVLNTEAFF. As DNA, the CDR3 is TGCAGCGTCCGACAGGTCCTGAACACTGAAGCTTTCTTT.

This clonotype was seen a few times. The gene calls are TRBV21-1 and TRBJ2-1; the table's D call of TRBD2 was not tested on the DNA. TRBV21-1 is a listed pseudogene. The CDR3 is 16 amino acids. In DNA, the CDR3 is TGTGCCAGCAGCCGGGAGACCCGTGGGTCCTACAATGAGCAGTTCTTC. The encoded protein is CASSRETRGSYNEQFF.